This entry lists 28 T cell receptor beta chains sequenced from one sample in a study of blood T cell repertoires in COVID-19. TCRdb keeps only in-frame clones here, not all; method: immunoSEQ multiplex PCR. The table shows 200,000 to 300,000 clones, with 75% to 90% occurring only once. Sequencing input: peripheral blood. All receptors derive from a woman aged 40 to 50 with acute or convalescent COVID-19.

The V call is TRBV23-1, the J call TRBJ1-3, with D uncertain. TRBV23-1 counts as an open reading frame of uncertain function. The germline V and J ends were trimmed by 2 bases and 1 base, with 9 bases remaining between them. The CDR3 runs to 15 residues. The DNA for the CDR3 is TGCGCCAGCAGTCAACCAACAAGTTCTGGAAACACCATATATTTT. Translating it yields CASSQPTSSGNTIYF.

This clone was detected only once. V usage is TRBV27 and J usage is TRBJ2-4; 13 nucleotides align to TRBD2. The CDR3 consists of 19 residues. V shed 5 bases and J 4 bases; nucleotides not matched to a gene: 14. The germline gives CDR1 MNHEY, CDR2 SMNVEV (reference sequence). The CDR3 bases are TGTGCCAGCAGTCCATGGGGACTAGCGGGGCGAGACGGGAAAAACATTCAGTACTTC. Protein product: CASSPWGLAGRDGKNIQYF.

The chain links TRBV12-5 to TRBJ1-5; 9 bases are shared with TRBD1. V trimming: 6 bases; J trimming: 8 bases; junction bases outside the gene matches: 8. Germline V gives CDR1 LGHNT, CDR2 FRNRAP. CDR3 length: 14 amino acids. The DNA of the CDR3 is TGTGCTAGTGGCTGGGGGACAGGGAGTGAGCCCCAGCATTTT. Its protein is CASGWGTGSEPQHF.

Details on this clone: This sample also contains other DNA sequences that code for the same CDR3. The chain has TRBV5-1 and TRBJ2-1; TRBD1 is a possible D gene (5 bases). Deletions cut 0 bases from V and 0 bases from J, with 7 bases between. Germline CDR1 and CDR2: SGHRS and YFSETQ. The CDR3 totals 15 residues. In DNA form, the CDR3 reads TGCGCCAGCAGCTTGGTAGGGGACTCCTACAATGAGCAGTTCTTC. It codes for CASSLVGDSYNEQFF.

The chain joins TRBV7-9 to TRBJ2-5; 9 nucleotides line up with TRBD2. The germline gives CDR1 SEHNR, CDR2 FQNEAQ (reference sequence). The CDR3 is made up of 15 amino acids. J lost 2 bases, V lost 5 bases, and 6 bases had no gene match. The CDR3 spells CASSLTSGAQETQYF. For the CDR3, the DNA is TGTGCCAGCAGCCTGACTAGCGGAGCTCAAGAGACCCAGTACTTC.

The chain combines TRBV9 with TRBJ2-1, with 7 bases matching TRBD2. J was trimmed by 3 bases and V by 4 bases; bases with no gene match: 7. Germline V lookup: CDR1 SGDLS, CDR2 YYNGEE. The CDR3 runs to 15 residues. The CDR3 sequence is CASSPGASGYNEQFF. The DNA of the CDR3 is TGTGCCAGCAGCCCCGGTGCTAGCGGCTACAATGAGCAGTTCTTC.

This clone was recorded only once. The rearrangement uses TRBV14 and TRBJ1-1; weak D call: TRBD1 (5 bases). V was trimmed by 4 bases and J by 5 bases, leaving 17 bases between them. Per germline, CDR1 SGHDN and CDR2 FVKESK. The CDR3 has 15 residues. The CDR3 region is CASSLRGGRETEAFF. The CDR3, as DNA: TGTGCCAGCAGCCTTCGCGGTGGCAGGGAAACTGAAGCTTTCTTT.

The rearrangement uses TRBV4-1 and TRBJ1-3, with a tentative D call TRBD1 (5 bases). CDR1 and CDR2 (germline): MGHRA, YSYEKL. The CDR3 is 14 residues long. Trimming removed 4 bases from V and 8 bases from J, with 15 bases in between. The CDR3 coding sequence is TGCGCCAGCAGCCCGGGACTCGCTGGGGACACCATATATTTT. Its translation is CASSPGLAGDTIYF.

A few counts support this clone. This chain links TRBV19 with TRBJ1-1; TRBD1 might be the D (6 bases). Trimming stripped 5 bases from V and 1 base from J, with 8 bases between. This CDR3 is built from 13 residues. Germline CDR1 reads LNHDA; CDR2 reads SQIVND (reference sequence). The CDR3 loop reads CASSVQGNTEAFF. The CDR3 bases are TGTGCCAGTAGTGTACAGGGGAACACTGAAGCTTTCTTT. The variable domain in full, with the rest retrieved from reference TRBV19 and TRBJ1-1, is DGGITQSPKYLFRKEGQNVTLSCEQNLNHDAMYWYRQDPGQGLRLIYYSQIVNDFQKGDIAEGYSVSREKKESFPLTVTSAQKNPTAFYLCASSVQGNTEAFFGQGTRLTVV.

The chain is built from TRBV28 and TRBJ1-3; 11 bases map to TRBD1. This CDR3 comprises 18 residues. Germline CDR1 MDHEN, CDR2 SYDVKM. V gave up 4 bases and J gave up 4 bases; unmatched junction bases: 12. The CDR3 here is CASSSPSGTGGPGNTIYF. CDR3 in DNA: TGTGCCAGCAGTTCTCCCTCCGGGACAGGGGGGCCCGGAAACACCATATATTTT. Filled out from reference TRBV28 and TRBJ1-3, the complete variable domain reads DVKVTQSSRYLVKRTGEKVFLECVQDMDHENMFWYRQDPGLGLRLIYFSYDVKMKEKGDIPEGYSVSREKKERFSLILESASTNQTSMYLCASSSPSGTGGPGNTIYFGEGSWLTVV.

CDR3 in amino acids: CASSLGAGGYSYNEQFF. CDR3 bases: TGTGCCAGCAGCTTAGGGGCAGGGGGTTACTCCTACAATGAGCAGTTCTTC. The rearrangement links TRBV7-2 to TRBJ2-1; TRBD1 matches 7 bases. The V gene's germline CDR1 is SGHTA and CDR2 FQGNSA. This CDR3 contains 17 residues. The ends lost 1 base at V and 0 bases at J; junction bases unmatched: 6.

This rearrangement joins TRBV19 to TRBJ2-1, with D possibly being TRBD2 (6 bases). The length of the CDR3 is 15 residues. CDR1 is LNHDA and CDR2 is SQIVND in the germline V gene (reference sequence). Deletions cut 5 bases from V and 6 bases from J, with 17 bases between. The CDR3 DNA sequence: TGTGCCAGTAGTTTCGATAGGCGGGGTGGCAATGAGCAGTTCTTC. Translating gives CASSFDRRGGNEQFF.

The rearrangement joins TRBV5-3 to TRBJ2-2, with unresolved D. TRBV5-3 carries the ORF label, with uncertain function. The germline V and J ends were trimmed by 0 bases and 2 bases, with 11 bases remaining between them. This CDR3 region has 16 residues. In DNA form, the CDR3 reads TGTGCCAGAAGCTTGGAACTCGTTTTCAACACCGGGGAGCTGTTTTTT. Amino acid sequence: CARSLELVFNTGELFF.

The chain employs TRBV19 and TRBJ1-4, with 9 bases matching TRBD1. The germline V gene has CDR1 LNHDA and CDR2 SQIVND (reference sequence). V shed 10 bases, J shed 7 bases, and the junction held 7 bases outside the gene matches. This CDR3 spans 13 amino acids. The CDR3 DNA is TGTGCCACCCGGGACAGGGAAAGTGAAAAACTGTTTTTT. As protein: CATRDRESEKLFF.

The chain carries TRBV5-6 and TRBJ1-2, with TRBD1 as a possible D gene (5 bases). The CDR3 length is 13 residues. Germline values: CDR1 SGHDT, CDR2 YYEEEE. V lost 2 bases, J lost 3 bases, and 8 bases lay in between. CDR3 sequence (DNA): TGTGCCAGCAGCTTATGGGGGGACTATGGCTACACCTTC. It encodes CASSLWGDYGYTF.

This chain connects TRBV5-1 to TRBJ1-1, with a weak D call TRBD1 (6 bases). From germline, CDR1 is SGHRS and CDR2 YFSETQ. This CDR3 comprises 17 residues. With 4 bases removed from V and 0 bases from J, the gap between germline ends came to 19 bases. The CDR3 is CASSVAGAWRLNTEAFF. DNA for the CDR3: TGCGCCAGCAGCGTGGCAGGGGCATGGCGATTGAACACTGAAGCTTTCTTT.

The rearrangement links TRBV6-4 to TRBJ2-7, with 8 bases identical to TRBD2. The CDR3 totals 16 residues. Germline CDR1 is MRHNA and CDR2 is SNTAGT. With V trimmed by 4 bases and J by 7 bases, 15 bases remained unmatched. CDR3 amino acids: CASSVINGGASGEQYV. CDR3 DNA sequence: TGTGCCAGCAGTGTGATCAACGGGGGGGCCTCGGGGGAGCAGTACGTC.

The chain is built from TRBV2 and TRBJ1-2, with 10 bases aligning to TRBD1. The trim removed 6 bases at V and 4 bases at J, leaving 8 bases unmatched. Germline values: CDR1 SNHLY, CDR2 FYNNEI. The CDR3 contains 15 residues. Here the CDR3 reads CASRMGQGSGYGYTF. The CDR3, as DNA: TGTGCCAGCAGGATGGGACAGGGGTCGGGCTATGGCTACACCTTC. Together with reference TRBV2 and TRBJ1-2, the CDR3 gives the full variable domain: EPEVTQTPSHQVTQMGQEVILRCVPISNHLYFYWYRQILGQKVEFLVSFYNNEISEKSEIFDDQFSVERPDGSNFTLKIRSTKLEDSAMYFCASRMGQGSGYGYTFGSGTRLTVV.

V and J are TRBV10-3 and TRBJ2-3; 7 nucleotides match TRBD2. The CDR3 runs to 21 residues. Germline CDR1 is ENHRY and CDR2 is SYGVKD. V lost 3 bases, J lost 0 bases, and 21 bases stayed unmatched. CDR3 residues: CAISEDPGPFTSDVSTDTQYF. DNA of the CDR3: TGTGCCATCAGTGAAGATCCAGGCCCGTTTACTAGCGATGTTAGCACAGATACGCAGTATTTT.

The chain couples TRBV19 to TRBJ2-2; TRBD1 matches 8 bases. The CDR3 loop spans 17 amino acids. The V segment lost 7 bases and the J segment 6 bases; nucleotides outside the gene matches: 16. Germline V gene lookup returns CDR1 LNHDA and CDR2 SQIVND (reference sequence). DNA of the CDR3: TGTGCCAGTAAAGTGGGAGGACAGGGTCTTGTTCCCGGGGAGCTGTTTTTT. This gives the protein CASKVGGQGLVPGELFF. Full variable domain (rest looked up from reference TRBV19 and TRBJ2-2): DGGITQSPKYLFRKEGQNVTLSCEQNLNHDAMYWYRQDPGQGLRLIYYSQIVNDFQKGDIAEGYSVSREKKESFPLTVTSAQKNPTAFYLCASKVGGQGLVPGELFFGEGSRLTVL.

The gene calls are TRBV19 and TRBJ1-1; TRBD1 aligns across 10 bases. Germline V gene data show CDR1 as LNHDA and CDR2 as SQIVND (reference sequence). Unmatched junction bases numbered 11, after V lost 0 bases and J lost 4 bases. The CDR3 has 18 residues. In nucleotides, the CDR3 is TGTGCCAGTAGTATAGATCCCGACAGGGGGCTGATAAGCACTGAAGCTTTCTTT. This translates into CASSIDPDRGLISTEAFF.

The chain employs TRBV5-1 and TRBJ1-2; 8 positions agree with TRBD1. V was clipped by 3 bases and J by 1 base; unmatched bases: 5. This CDR3 has 15 residues. Germline CDR1 SGHRS, CDR2 YFSETQ. The CDR3 protein is CASSSGQGHNYGYTF. The DNA for the CDR3 is TGCGCCAGCAGCTCCGGACAGGGTCATAACTATGGCTACACCTTC. The variable domain in full, with the rest retrieved from reference TRBV5-1 and TRBJ1-2, is KAGVTQTPRYLIKTRGQQVTLSCSPISGHRSVSWYQQTPGQGLQFLFEYFSETQRNKGNFPGRFSGRQFSNSRSEMNVSTLELGDSALYLCASSSGQGHNYGYTFGSGTRLTVV.

The chain recombines TRBV5-4 with TRBJ1-1; D is unresolved. Germline V gives CDR1 SGHNT, CDR2 YYREEE (reference sequence). V was pared by 6 bases and J by 5 bases, with 11 bases between. This CDR3 has 12 amino acids. The chain's CDR3 is CASNPPGTEAFF. The CDR3 coding sequence is TGTGCCAGCAACCCGCCCGGGACTGAAGCTTTCTTT. Filled out from reference TRBV5-4 and TRBJ1-1, the complete variable domain reads ETGVTQSPTHLIKTRGQQVTLRCSSQSGHNTVSWYQQALGQGPQFIFQYYREEENGRGNFPPRFSGLQFPNYSSELNVNALELDDSALYLCASNPPGTEAFFGQGTRLTVV.

V is TRBV19 and J is TRBJ2-4, with TRBD2 matching over 8 bases. J gave up 0 bases and V 3 bases, and 4 bases lay outside the gene matches. CDR3 size: 16 residues. The germline V gene has CDR1 LNHDA and CDR2 SQIVND (reference sequence). In DNA form, the CDR3 reads TGTGCCAGTAGTATTGTGAGCGGGGGAGCCAAAAACATTCAGTACTTC. Protein sequence: CASSIVSGGAKNIQYF.

The table lists this clone with a count of one. The V and J genes are TRBV11-2 and TRBJ2-1; D is possibly TRBD1 (6 bases). CDR1 is SGHAT and CDR2 is FQNNGV in the germline V gene. The CDR3 contains 15 residues. V lost 5 bases to trimming and J lost 7 bases, with 18 bases between them. The DNA of the CDR3 is TGTGCCAGCAGCCACGAAGGGGGAAGGCGGAATGAGCAGTTCTTC. This encodes CASSHEGGRRNEQFF. The variable domain in full, completed from reference TRBV11-2 and TRBJ2-1, reads EAGVAQSPRYKIIEKRQSVAFWCNPISGHATLYWYQQILGQGPKLLIQFQNNGVVDDSQLPKDRFSAERLKGVDSTLKIQPAKLEDSAVYLCASSHEGGRRNEQFFGPGTRLTVL.

This chain joins TRBV7-6 and TRBJ2-7, with D perhaps matching TRBD1 (5 bases). Germline V gene lookup returns CDR1 SGHVS and CDR2 FNYEAQ. V lost 4 bases to trimming and J lost 2 bases, with 15 bases between them. CDR3 length: 15 amino acids. The CDR3 DNA is TGTGCCAGCAGCTCGGGTGGGGCAGGGCCCTACGAGCAGTACGTC. It translates to CASSSGGAGPYEQYV.

This chain links TRBV10-2 with TRBJ2-5; 9 nucleotides agree with TRBD1. The germline V gene has CDR1 WSHSY and CDR2 SAAADI. V was pared by 6 bases and J by 3 bases, with 2 bases of the junction left unmatched. The CDR3 is 13 amino acids. The CDR3 spells CASRRTGEETQYF. DNA of the CDR3: TGCGCCAGCAGGAGGACAGGGGAAGAGACCCAGTACTTC.

V usage is TRBV7-9 and J usage is TRBJ1-2; D perhaps matches TRBD1 (6 bases). This CDR3 is 13 amino acids long. V was shortened by 0 bases and J by 6 bases, with 8 bases between the two germline ends. Germline CDR1 is SEHNR and CDR2 is FQNEAQ (reference sequence). For the CDR3, the DNA is TGTGCCAGCAGCTTAGCCGACAGGAATGGCTACACCTTC. Translated, it gives CASSLADRNGYTF.